A single sample gave rise to the 28 T cell receptor beta chains below, sequenced in a study of T cell responses to AZD1222 COVID-19 vaccine. Assay: immunoSEQ multiplex PCR; the TCRdb copy retains only in-frame clones and omits some. The sample includes some 130,000 clones, about 93% of them seen just once. The sequenced sample was peripheral blood, obtained 28 days after the second AZD1222 dose. The receptors derive from an adult who received the AZD1222 COVID-19 vaccine.

The V call is TRBV7-9, the J call TRBJ1-4; 9 bases agree with TRBD1. In germline, CDR1 is SEHNR, CDR2 FQNEAQ (reference sequence). CDR3 size: 14 residues. V dropped 5 bases and J dropped 8; count of bases not matched to a gene: 6. The CDR3, as DNA: TGTGCCAGCAGCGCACGGACAGGGGCGGAAAAACTGTTTTTT. Residues: CASSARTGAEKLFF.

This chain uses TRBV4-1 with TRBJ1-1; D unclear. V lost 4 bases to trimming and J lost 0 bases, with 6 bases between them. The germline CDR1 and CDR2 sequences are MGHRA and YSYEKL. The CDR3 covers 13 residues. CDR3 amino acids: CASSRFVNTEAFF. The DNA of the CDR3 is TGCGCCAGCAGCCGCTTTGTGAACACTGAAGCTTTCTTT.

This clone was counted a single time. This chain links TRBV3-1 (or the pseudogene TRBV3-2) with TRBJ1-4, with D maybe TRBD1 (5 bases). In germline, CDR1 is LGHDT, CDR2 YNNKEL (reference sequence). The CDR3 sequence is 14 residues long. Trimming left V 4 bases short and J 8 bases short, with 14 bases between. CDR3 residues: CASSPGGVWEKLFF. CDR3 coding DNA: TGTGCCAGCAGCCCTGGGGGGGTGTGGGAAAAACTGTTTTTT.

The chain carries TRBV3-1 (or the pseudogene TRBV3-2) and TRBJ1-2; D may be TRBD1 (5 bases). CDR1 is LGHDT and CDR2 is YNNKEL in the germline V gene (reference sequence). Trimming stripped 6 bases from V and 8 bases from J, with 19 bases between. The CDR3 extends over 14 amino acids. CDR3 sequence reads: CASSHRRPGSGYTF. The CDR3 bases are TGTGCCAGCAGTCACAGACGACCAGGGAGCGGCTACACCTTC.

This clone was seen only once. The V gene is TRBV2, the J gene TRBJ2-1; 9 nucleotides align to TRBD2. The CDR3 is made up of 15 amino acids. CDR1 and CDR2 (germline): SNHLY, FYNNEI. V shed 2 bases, J shed 4 bases, and the junction held 3 bases outside the gene matches. Written as DNA, the CDR3 is TGTGCCAGCAGTGAATGGCTAGCGGGGTACAATGAGCAGTTCTTC. This sequence encodes CASSEWLAGYNEQFF.

This clone was observed a few times. Additional DNA sequences in this sample encode the identical CDR3. The V gene is TRBV5-1, the J gene TRBJ1-5; 8 bases line up with TRBD1. Trimming cost V 4 bases and J 4 bases; bases outside gene matches: 4. This CDR3 region has 14 residues. Germline assignment: CDR1 SGHRS and CDR2 YFSETQ. CDR3 sequence: CASSAGTGNQPQHF. Here the CDR3 DNA reads TGCGCCAGCAGCGCCGGGACAGGTAATCAGCCCCAGCATTTT.

This clone was counted once. The rearrangement joins TRBV7-6 to TRBJ2-1, with 9 bases lining up with TRBD2. Germline lookup yields CDR1 SGHVS and CDR2 FNYEAQ. This CDR3 contains 17 residues. With 2 bases clipped from V and 7 bases from J, the junction kept 12 bases outside the gene matches. Written as DNA, the CDR3 is TGTGCCAGCAGCTTACATCCGCTCCCTAGCGGGGAGAATGAGCAGTTCTTC. Its translation: CASSLHPLPSGENEQFF. The full variable domain, completed using reference TRBV7-6 and TRBJ2-1, is GAGVSQSPRYKVTKRGQDVALRCDPISGHVSLYWYRQALGQGPEFLTYFNYEAQQDKSGLPNDRFSAERPEGSISTLTIQRTEQRDSAMYRCASSLHPLPSGENEQFFGPGTRLTVL.

This chain uses TRBV27 with TRBJ2-7; D is perhaps TRBD2 (5 bases). With 5 bases removed from V and 9 bases from J, the gap between germline ends came to 11 bases. The V gene's germline CDR1 is MNHEY and CDR2 SMNVEV (reference sequence). The CDR3 loop spans 11 amino acids. The CDR3 is CASSTGVRQYF. CDR3 DNA sequence: TGTGCCAGCAGTACCGGGGTGAGGCAGTACTTC.

The rearrangement links TRBV19 to TRBJ2-5; D gene unclear. Trimming removed 3 bases at V and 2 bases at J, with 13 bases between. The CDR3 runs 15 residues. The germline gives CDR1 LNHDA, CDR2 SQIVND (reference sequence). CDR3 coding DNA: TGTGCCAGTAGTATCATAATCGGGCCTCAAGAGACCCAGTACTTC. Translation gives CASSIIIGPQETQYF.

The rearrangement links TRBV6-2 or TRBV6-3 to TRBJ2-2; 7 bases are shared with TRBD1. In germline, CDR1 is MNHEY, CDR2 SVGEGT. Trimming at V came to 2 bases and at J to 5 bases, leaving 2 bases not matched to a gene. The CDR3 is made up of 14 amino acids. The CDR3 region is CASSYTRGTGELFF. CDR3 in DNA: TGTGCCAGCAGTTACACCAGGGGGACCGGGGAGCTGTTTTTT.

The V gene is TRBV6-5, the J gene TRBJ2-7; 10 nucleotides match TRBD2. Trimming removed 0 bases from V and 2 bases from J; junction bases left unmatched: 1. Germline CDR1 reads MNHEY; CDR2 reads SVGAGI. The CDR3 totals 15 residues. The CDR3 DNA is TGTGCCAGCAGTTACTCGCTAGCGGGGGCCTACGAGCAGTACTTC. Protein sequence: CASSYSLAGAYEQYF.

The chain links TRBV29-1 to TRBJ2-1, with D unclear. The CDR3 length is 14 residues. CDR1 and CDR2 (germline): SQVTM, ANQGSEA. The V and J ends lost 6 bases and 9 bases respectively, with 21 bases between them. The CDR3 DNA reads as TGCAGCGTCCGGCCCGGTCTCCGGGTCGCTGAGCAGTTCTTC. Its protein product is CSVRPGLRVAEQFF.

V is TRBV7-8 and J is TRBJ2-7; D is unresolved. The germline V gene has CDR1 SGHVS and CDR2 FQNEAQ. The CDR3 loop spans 13 amino acids. The V and J ends lost 5 bases and 3 bases respectively, with 11 bases between them. The chain's CDR3 is CASSRGRSYEQYF. The CDR3 DNA reads TGTGCCAGCAGCCGCGGACGGAGCTACGAGCAGTACTTC.

The chain combines TRBV11-2 with TRBJ2-2, with unresolved D. The CDR3 has 17 residues. The ends were cut back, 1 base at V and 0 bases at J, with 12 bases in the middle. In germline, CDR1 is SGHAT, CDR2 FQNNGV. In nucleotides, the CDR3 is TGTGCCAGCAGCTTAGGAGCAGCGCCTGCGAACACCGGGGAGCTGTTTTTT. This gives the protein CASSLGAAPANTGELFF. Full variable domain (remainder filled in from reference TRBV11-2 and TRBJ2-2): EAGVAQSPRYKIIEKRQSVAFWCNPISGHATLYWYQQILGQGPKLLIQFQNNGVVDDSQLPKDRFSAERLKGVDSTLKIQPAKLEDSAVYLCASSLGAAPANTGELFFGEGSRLTVL.

Concerning this clone itself: The identical CDR3 is also encoded by other nucleotide sequences in the sample. The chain links TRBV19 to TRBJ1-1; D unresolved. With 3 bases removed from V and 0 bases from J, the gap between germline ends came to 5 bases. CDR1 is LNHDA, CDR2 SQIVND, per germline (reference sequence). The CDR3 has 13 residues. The CDR3 is CASSISVNTEAFF. Written as DNA, the CDR3 is TGTGCCAGTAGTATTTCGGTGAACACTGAAGCTTTCTTT.

The chain carries TRBV7-9 and TRBJ1-3; 7 nucleotides agree with TRBD1. Germline lookup yields CDR1 SEHNR and CDR2 FQNEAQ (reference sequence). CDR3 length equals 16 residues. With 3 bases clipped from V and 0 bases from J, the junction kept 5 bases outside the gene matches. CDR3 in amino acids: CASSFDRVSSGNTIYF. As DNA, the CDR3 is TGTGCCAGCAGCTTCGACAGGGTATCCTCTGGAAACACCATATATTTT.

The chain links TRBV28 to TRBJ1-1, with D uncertain. With 2 bases removed from V and 4 bases from J, the gap between germline ends came to 5 bases. The CDR3 length is 12 residues. Germline loops: CDR1 MDHEN, CDR2 SYDVKM. CDR3 sequence (DNA): TGTGCCAGCAGTTTAGTGTCCACTGAAGCTTTCTTT. This sequence encodes CASSLVSTEAFF.

The chain joins TRBV6-5 to TRBJ2-7; D is possibly TRBD1 or TRBD2 (5 bases each). CDR3 length equals 13 residues. Trimming removed 7 bases at V and 4 bases at J, with 14 bases between. Germline CDR1 reads MNHEY; CDR2 reads SVGAGI. The CDR3 protein is CASMGRGRYEQYF. CDR3 coding DNA: TGTGCCAGCATGGGACGCGGACGGTACGAGCAGTACTTC.

The gene calls are TRBV20-1 and TRBJ2-1, with D unclear. V lost 7 bases and J lost 8, with 12 bases in between. The CDR3 totals 11 residues. Germline CDR1 and CDR2: DFQATT and SNEGSKA (reference sequence). The CDR3 DNA is TGCAGTGAAGGTGGAATAGATGAGCAGTTCTTC. Translation: CSEGGIDEQFF.

The V gene is TRBV5-4, the J gene TRBJ2-2; 12 bases align to TRBD1. The CDR3 is 17 amino acids. Trimming took 4 bases from V and 4 from J; bases not matched to a gene: 8. Germline CDR1 reads SGHNT; CDR2 reads YYREEE (reference sequence). CDR3 residues: CASSPGGQGASTGELFF. In nucleotides, the CDR3 is TGTGCCAGCAGCCCGGGGGGACAGGGGGCGAGCACCGGGGAGCTGTTTTTT.

The chain links TRBV3-1 (or the pseudogene TRBV3-2) to TRBJ1-6; 7 bases line up with TRBD1. Trimming at V came to 1 base and at J to 10 bases, leaving 4 bases not matched to a gene. Germline CDR1 and CDR2: LGHDT and YNNKEL (reference sequence). The CDR3 spans 14 residues. Written as DNA, the CDR3 is TGTGCCAGCAGCCAAGGGCAGGGGGAGTCACCCCTCCACTTT. Translated: CASSQGQGESPLHF.

With respect to this clone: This same CDR3 is encoded by further DNA sequences in the sample. This sequence joins TRBV19 and TRBJ1-2; 8 nucleotides agree with TRBD1. Per the germline V gene, CDR1 is LNHDA and CDR2 is SQIVND (reference sequence). This CDR3 contains 12 residues. J lost 2 bases, V lost 8 bases, and 1 base had no gene match. The CDR3: CASGDRNYGYTF. For the CDR3, the DNA is TGTGCCAGTGGGGACAGGAACTATGGCTACACCTTC. The variable domain in full, completed from reference TRBV19 and TRBJ1-2, reads DGGITQSPKYLFRKEGQNVTLSCEQNLNHDAMYWYRQDPGQGLRLIYYSQIVNDFQKGDIAEGYSVSREKKESFPLTVTSAQKNPTAFYLCASGDRNYGYTFGSGTRLTVV.

This clone was detected a few times. The chain has TRBV2 and TRBJ1-1, with D tentatively TRBD1 (5 bases). The length of the CDR3 is 19 residues. The germline V and J ends were trimmed by 0 bases and 1 base, with 21 bases remaining between them. Germline CDR1 and CDR2: SNHLY and FYNNEI. The CDR3 is CASSEARPRWGEKNTEAFF. The CDR3 coding sequence is TGTGCCAGCAGTGAAGCGCGTCCCCGTTGGGGGGAGAAGAACACTGAAGCTTTCTTT.

V is TRBV18 and J is TRBJ1-1, with D perhaps TRBD1 (5 bases). V lost 2 bases and J lost 5, with 24 bases in between. Germline values: CDR1 KGHSH, CDR2 LQKENI. The CDR3 has 18 amino acids. In DNA form, the CDR3 reads TGTGCCAGCTCACCATCCTCCGGGACGGGGGGTTATGGGACTGAAGCTTTCTTT. It is translated as CASSPSSGTGGYGTEAFF.

The DNA for the CDR3 is TGTGCCAGCAGTGAAAACGGCAGGGGGCATCAGCCCCAGCATTTT. Its translation is CASSENGRGHQPQHF. V and J are TRBV6-1 and TRBJ1-5, with 8 positions matching TRBD1. This CDR3 comprises 15 residues. The germline CDR1 and CDR2 sequences are MNHNS and SASEGT. With V trimmed by 2 bases and J by 5 bases, 5 bases remained unmatched.

The chain links TRBV2 to TRBJ1-1, with D unresolved. Trimming shortened V by 6 bases and J by 3 bases, and 5 bases separated the two germline ends. Germline CDR1 SNHLY, CDR2 FYNNEI. CDR3 length: 11 amino acids. The CDR3 nucleotides read TGTGCCAGCAGCCCCGACACTGAAGCTTTCTTT. Residues: CASSPDTEAFF. The full variable domain, in which reference TRBV2 and TRBJ1-1 provide the parts outside the CDR3, is EPEVTQTPSHQVTQMGQEVILRCVPISNHLYFYWYRQILGQKVEFLVSFYNNEISEKSEIFDDQFSVERPDGSNFTLKIRSTKLEDSAMYFCASSPDTEAFFGQGTRLTVV.

The chain recombines TRBV18 with TRBJ1-6; D call uncertain. Germline assignment: CDR1 KGHSH and CDR2 LQKENI. The CDR3 totals 15 residues. V shed 3 bases and J shed 7 bases, with 13 bases lying between them. CDR3 loop: CASSPAGRQNSPLHF. The CDR3 nucleotides are TGTGCCAGCTCACCGGCGGGCCGTCAAAATTCACCCCTCCACTTT.

The V and J genes are TRBV6-5 and TRBJ2-3; 16 bases are shared with TRBD2. The CDR3 totals 14 residues. The junction had 7 bases not matched to a gene; V was cut back by 7 bases and J by 12 bases. Germline V lookup: CDR1 MNHEY, CDR2 SVGAGI. The CDR3 sequence is CASNPGTSGGVQYF. CDR3 DNA sequence: TGTGCCAGCAACCCCGGGACTAGCGGGGGGGTCCAGTATTTT.